Shown below are 13 T cell receptor beta chains from a single sample sequenced in a study of blood T cell repertoires in COVID-19 (TCRdb year 2020). The library was built by means of the immunoSEQ multiplex PCR assay. This immuneACCESS table, as held by TCRdb, lists in-frame sequences with V and J called but not all clones. Of the missing ones, under half trace to an unresolved V gene in checked studies; the others have no known cause. This sample has 180,000 or so clones in its table, and around 83% of those were observed once. The ten biggest clones cover 12% to 15% of the sample. The material sequenced was PBMCs or T cells enriched from blood (not recorded which). These receptors were taken from a man aged 45 to 65 who had recovered from COVID-19.

J is TRBJ1-4 and V is TRBV30; 7 positions agree with TRBD1. This CDR3 region has 12 residues. Germline values: CDR1 GTSNPN, CDR2 SVGIG (reference sequence). J was trimmed by 7 bases and V by 4 bases; bases with no gene match: 3. CDR3 in amino acids: CAWTRQGEKLFF. The CDR3 DNA reads as TGTGCCTGGACTAGACAGGGTGAAAAACTGTTTTTT.

The genes are TRBV7-9 and TRBJ1-1; D unclear. The CDR3 spans 11 residues. Trimming left V 6 bases short and J 7 bases short, with 9 bases between. Germline-derived CDR1 and CDR2 are SEHNR and FQNEAQ (reference sequence). In nucleotides, the CDR3 is TGTGCCAGCAGTCTTCTAGGTGAAGCTTTCTTT. Amino acid sequence: CASSLLGEAFF.

The J gene is TRBJ1-2, the V gene TRBV2, with D maybe TRBD1 (5 bases). This CDR3 region has 16 residues. V lost 9 bases, J lost 1 base, and 21 bases lay in between. Germline V gene lookup returns CDR1 SNHLY and CDR2 FYNNEI. As DNA, the CDR3 is TGTGCCAGAGTCCCGGCCGGGGGGGGAAGTAACTATGGCTACACCTTC. It translates to CARVPAGGGSNYGYTF.

In this sample, this clone turned up a few times. The chain combines TRBV14 with TRBJ2-5; D not certain. The CDR3 sequence is 13 residues long. V lost 1 base and J lost 6, with 9 bases in between. CDR1 and CDR2 (germline): SGHDN, FVKESK. DNA of the CDR3: TGTGCCAGCAGCCAAGCGACTTCGAAGACCCAGTACTTC. Translated, it gives CASSQATSKTQYF.

The genes are TRBV6-2 or TRBV6-3 and TRBJ2-1, with D possibly being TRBD1 (6 bases). Looked up from germline, CDR1 is MNHEY and CDR2 is SVGEGT. Deletions cut 4 bases from V and 4 bases from J, with 14 bases between. The CDR3 covers 15 residues. The CDR3 DNA follows: TGTGCCAGCAGTTCGATCAGGGGCCGTTACAATGAGCAGTTCTTC. Translation gives CASSSIRGRYNEQFF.

This chain connects TRBV7-8 to TRBJ2-7; D possibly corresponds to TRBD2 (5 bases). Germline assignment: CDR1 SGHVS and CDR2 FQNEAQ. CDR3 size: 13 residues. V lost 3 bases to trimming and J lost 2 bases, with 8 bases between them. The CDR3 nucleotides read TGTGCCAGCAGCTTCTCCGGGGCCTACGAGCAGTACTTC. Residues: CASSFSGAYEQYF.

The rearrangement uses TRBV4-1 and TRBJ2-2; 7 bases match TRBD2. V shed 4 bases, J shed 3 bases, and the junction held 8 bases outside the gene matches. The length of the CDR3 is 16 residues. Germline assignment: CDR1 MGHRA and CDR2 YSYEKL. CDR3 in DNA: TGCGCCAGCAGCCTAGGGCGGCTAGCGGACACCGGGGAGCTGTTTTTT. As protein: CASSLGRLADTGELFF.

CDR3 residues: CASSYRQGVPYEQYF. CDR3 coding DNA: TGTGCCAGCAGTTACCGTCAGGGGGTCCCCTACGAGCAGTACTTC. The V and J genes are TRBV6-5 and TRBJ2-7; 7 nucleotides agree with TRBD1. Germline trimming cut 2 bases from V and 2 bases from J; bases unmatched to any gene: 6. The germline V gene has CDR1 MNHEY and CDR2 SVGAGI. The CDR3 runs to 15 residues.

This clone was counted a few times. The chain joins TRBV18 to TRBJ2-7, with D possibly being TRBD1 (5 bases). V was cut by 4 bases and J by 4 bases, with 11 bases left in between. Germline V gives CDR1 KGHSH, CDR2 LQKENI. The CDR3 sequence is 13 residues long. This CDR3 is CASSQQQGYEQYF. The DNA of the CDR3 is TGTGCCAGCTCACAACAGCAGGGATACGAGCAGTACTTC. Together with reference TRBV18 and TRBJ2-7, the CDR3 gives the full variable domain: NAGVMQNPRHLVRRRGQEARLRCSPMKGHSHVYWYRQLPEEGLKFMVYLQKENIIDESGMPKERFSAEFPKEGPSILRIQQVVRGDSAAYFCASSQQQGYEQYFGPGTRLTVT.

The gene calls are TRBV30 and TRBJ1-5; the match to TRBD1 covers 8 bases. This CDR3 has 14 amino acids. After removal of 2 bases from V and 3 bases from J, the junction contained 3 bases not matched to a gene. Germline assignment: CDR1 GTSNPN and CDR2 SVGIG (reference sequence). This CDR3 is CAWSKGQANQPQHF. In DNA form, the CDR3 reads TGTGCCTGGAGTAAGGGACAGGCCAATCAGCCCCAGCATTTT.

The rearrangement links TRBV27 to TRBJ2-3; TRBD1 agrees at 7 bases. CDR3 length equals 14 residues. Germline loops: CDR1 MNHEY, CDR2 SMNVEV (reference sequence). V was clipped by 7 bases and J by 4 bases; unmatched bases: 8. CDR3 residues: CASTPGQAADTQYF. The CDR3 DNA is TGTGCCAGCACCCCCGGACAGGCGGCAGATACGCAGTATTTT.

On this clone itself: This same CDR3 is encoded by further DNA sequences in the sample. The V gene is TRBV5-6, the J gene TRBJ1-5; TRBD1 agrees at 9 bases. Trimming cost V 4 bases and J 1 base; bases outside gene matches: 6. The germline V gene encodes CDR1 SGHDT and CDR2 YYEEEE. The CDR3 is made up of 16 amino acids. CDR3: CASSIGQGRSNQPQHF. For the CDR3, the DNA is TGTGCCAGCAGCATCGGACAGGGGAGAAGCAATCAGCCCCAGCATTTT.

On this clone: A much larger clone differs from this one at a single base, so this may be a read error. The chain employs TRBV11-2 and TRBJ1-2; tentatively, D is TRBD1 (6 bases). Germline V gene lookup returns CDR1 SGHAT and CDR2 FQNNGV. V was clipped by 5 bases and J by 2 bases, with 9 bases between them. The CDR3 spans 13 residues. The chain's CDR3 is CASSRDRNYGYTF. Written as DNA, the CDR3 is TGTGCCAGCAGCCGAGACAGGAACTATGGCTACACCTTC.